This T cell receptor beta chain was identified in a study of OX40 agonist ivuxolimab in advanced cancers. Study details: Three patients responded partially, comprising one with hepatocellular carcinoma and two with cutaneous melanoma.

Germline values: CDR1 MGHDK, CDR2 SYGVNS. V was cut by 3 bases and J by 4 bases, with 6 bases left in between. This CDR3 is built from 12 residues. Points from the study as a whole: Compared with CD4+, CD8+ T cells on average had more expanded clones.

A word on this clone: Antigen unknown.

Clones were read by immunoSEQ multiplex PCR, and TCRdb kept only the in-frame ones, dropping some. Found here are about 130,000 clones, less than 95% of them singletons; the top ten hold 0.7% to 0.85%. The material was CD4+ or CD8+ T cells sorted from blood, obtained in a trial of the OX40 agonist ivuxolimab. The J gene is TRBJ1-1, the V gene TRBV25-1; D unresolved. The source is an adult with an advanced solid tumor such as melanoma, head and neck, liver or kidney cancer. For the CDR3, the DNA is TGTGCCAGCAGTGACAGGACCACTGAAGCTTTCTTT. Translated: CASSDRTTEAFF. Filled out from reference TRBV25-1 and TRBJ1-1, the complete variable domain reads EADIYQTPRYLVIGTGKKITLECSQTMGHDKMYWYQQDPGMELHLIHYSYGVNSTEKGDLSSESTVSRIRTEHFPLTLESARPSHTSQYLCASSDRTTEAFFGQGTRLTVV.